One and the same sample provided the 30 T cell receptor beta chains below, sequenced in a study of T cell changes during pregnancy in multiple sclerosis. Sequencing was performed with immunoSEQ multiplex PCR; in TCRdb, only in-frame clones are kept and a portion is missing. The table lists approximately 88,000 clones, 85% to 95% of them singletons, with roughly 4% in the top ten. Material: peripheral blood, obtained in the first trimester of pregnancy. The receptors come from a female donor with multiple sclerosis, enrolled in a pregnancy study.

This sequence joins TRBV15 and TRBJ1-5; D possibly corresponds to TRBD1 (6 bases). V lost 8 bases, J lost 6 bases, and 20 bases lay in between. This CDR3 is 15 amino acids long. The germline V gene encodes CDR1 LNHNV and CDR2 YYDKDF (reference sequence). Here the CDR3 DNA reads TGTGCCACCTCAGAATGGCACAGGGAGGGTCAGCCCCAGCATTTT. This sequence encodes CATSEWHREGQPQHF.

The V and J genes are TRBV9 and TRBJ1-2; 7 bases are shared with TRBD1. Germline loops: CDR1 SGDLS, CDR2 YYNGEE. The CDR3 covers 15 residues. The J segment lost 1 base and the V segment lost 3 bases, leaving 6 bases of the junction unmatched. In DNA form, the CDR3 reads TGTGCCAGCAGCGCCCTGACAGGGCGTAACTATGGCTACACCTTC. As protein: CASSALTGRNYGYTF.

This clone has more than one count but fewer than ten. The V and J genes are TRBV7-9 and TRBJ2-7, with a tentative D call TRBD2 (5 bases). Trimming took off 1 base at V and 6 bases at J, with 19 bases between the two ends. The germline CDR1 and CDR2 sequences are SEHNR and FQNEAQ (reference sequence). The CDR3 extends over 16 amino acids. CDR3 sequence reads: CASSLGPGRTVGEQYF. In DNA, the CDR3 is TGTGCCAGCAGCTTAGGCCCGGGAAGGACGGTCGGCGAGCAGTACTTC.

The rearrangement links TRBV6-5 to TRBJ1-2, with 10 positions matching TRBD1. The germline gives CDR1 MNHEY, CDR2 SVGAGI. CDR3 size: 14 residues. V shed 5 bases and J 8 bases; nucleotides not matched to a gene: 8. CDR3 sequence: CASSTRQGARGYTF. The DNA for the CDR3 is TGTGCCAGCAGTACAAGACAGGGGGCACGAGGCTACACCTTC.

The chain is built from TRBV27 and TRBJ2-2, with 9 bases identical to TRBD2. The CDR3 has 18 amino acids. V lost 6 bases to trimming and J lost 7 bases; unmatched junction nucleotides: 18. The germline gives CDR1 MNHEY, CDR2 SMNVEV (reference sequence). CDR3 DNA: TGTGCCAGCAGACCACCCGGGGTGGGGCGGGGGGGAAACGGGGAGCTGTTTTTT. Protein: CASRPPGVGRGGNGELFF.

V is TRBV19 and J is TRBJ1-1; no definite D call. V was shortened by 5 bases and J by 1 base, with 11 bases between the two germline ends. CDR1 and CDR2 from the germline V gene are LNHDA and SQIVND (reference sequence). The CDR3 totals 14 residues. The CDR3 nucleotides are TGTGCCAGTAGTCCCCTATTCGGGAACACTGAAGCTTTCTTT. Residues: CASSPLFGNTEAFF.

The V call is TRBV15, the J call TRBJ1-2; TRBD1 aligns across 7 bases. The CDR3 consists of 18 residues. The trim removed 2 bases at V and 0 bases at J, leaving 12 bases unmatched. CDR1 LNHNV and CDR2 YYDKDF come from the germline V gene (reference sequence). The CDR3, as DNA: TGTGCCACCAGCAGACAAACCTGGGACAGACAGACTAACTATGGCTACACCTTC. Protein product: CATSRQTWDRQTNYGYTF.

The J gene is TRBJ1-3, the V gene TRBV6-6, with no clear D. Deletions cut 6 bases from V and 4 bases from J, with 13 bases between. CDR1 is MNHNY and CDR2 is SVGAGI in the germline V gene (reference sequence). The CDR3 is 14 amino acids. The CDR3 region is CASSWEDSGNTIYF. For the CDR3, the DNA is TGTGCCAGCAGCTGGGAGGATTCAGGAAACACCATATATTTT.

The CDR3 reads CASSEESGRQGAYSGANVLTF. The CDR3 bases are TGTGCCAGCAGTGAGGAGAGTGGTCGACAGGGGGCATACTCTGGGGCCAACGTCCTGACTTTC. The rearrangement joins TRBV2 to TRBJ2-6, with TRBD1 matching over 10 bases. There are 21 residues in the CDR3. In germline, CDR1 is SNHLY, CDR2 FYNNEI. J lost 0 bases, V lost 3 bases, and 14 bases had no gene match.

The chain combines TRBV4-2 with TRBJ2-2; 8 nucleotides match TRBD2. The V and J ends lost 4 bases and 3 bases, in that order; junction bases with no gene match: 7. This CDR3 region has 16 residues. Germline V gives CDR1 LGHNA, CDR2 YNFKEQ. CDR3 sequence (DNA): TGTGCCAGCAGCCCAACAGCGGGGGCCGACACCGGGGAGCTGTTTTTT. This codes for CASSPTAGADTGELFF.

This chain connects TRBV21-1 to TRBJ1-2; no check of the table's D call, TRBD1, against the DNA was made. TRBV21-1 is tagged as a pseudogene. The CDR3 contains 17 residues. The DNA for the CDR3 is TGTGCCAGCCTTCGGGCTAGGACAGGGGGCGATACTTATGGCTACACCTTC. Translation: CASLRARTGGDTYGYTF.

This rearrangement joins TRBV18 to TRBJ2-5; a weak D match, TRBD2 (5 bases). The CDR3 contains 13 residues. Germline V CDR1 and CDR2: KGHSH, LQKENI. V was pared by 2 bases and J by 3 bases, with 7 bases between. CDR3 protein: CASSPGGKETQYF. The DNA for the CDR3 is TGTGCCAGCTCACCAGGAGGAAAAGAGACCCAGTACTTC.

This chain links TRBV5-1 with TRBJ2-3; 10 bases map to TRBD1. Germline V gene lookup returns CDR1 SGHRS and CDR2 YFSETQ. This CDR3 is 12 amino acids long. Trimming cost V 6 bases and J 6 bases; bases outside gene matches: 1. As DNA, the CDR3 is TGCGCCAGCACGACAGGGGGCGATACGCAGTATTTT. Translating gives CASTTGGDTQYF.

This chain uses TRBV11-3 with TRBJ2-1; 8 bases are shared with TRBD2. The CDR3 sequence is 17 residues long. Losses at the gene ends were 0 bases for V and 4 bases for J; bases not matched to a gene: 8. CDR1 and CDR2 (germline): SGHNT, YENEEA. The CDR3 is CASSLDPLAGPYNEQFF. The CDR3, as DNA: TGTGCCAGCAGCTTAGATCCCCTAGCGGGCCCTTACAATGAGCAGTTCTTC.

V gene TRBV5-1 combines with J gene TRBJ1-2; D may be TRBD1 (6 bases). The V end lost 4 bases, the J end lost 0 bases, and 13 bases lay between the germline ends. This CDR3 is 15 amino acids long. Germline CDR1 reads SGHRS; CDR2 reads YFSETQ. The DNA for the CDR3 is TGCGCCAGCAGCACCAGGGGCTTAGCTAACTATGGCTACACCTTC. As protein: CASSTRGLANYGYTF.

The chain combines TRBV7-9 with TRBJ1-6; no firm D call. This CDR3 spans 12 amino acids. V was pared by 2 bases and J by 7 bases, with 3 bases between. Germline-derived CDR1 and CDR2 are SEHNR and FQNEAQ (reference sequence). The chain's CDR3 is CASSLQNSPLHF. The CDR3 DNA reads TGTGCCAGCAGCTTACAGAATTCACCCCTCCACTTT.

The chain joins TRBV2 to TRBJ2-7; 12 bases align to TRBD1. Trimming at V came to 6 bases and at J to 0 bases, leaving 6 bases not matched to a gene. The CDR3 runs 16 residues. CDR1 is SNHLY, CDR2 FYNNEI, per germline. This CDR3 reads CASRGQGAYPSYEQYF. The CDR3 DNA reads as TGTGCCAGCAGGGGACAGGGGGCCTACCCCTCCTACGAGCAGTACTTC.

This rearrangement joins TRBV19 to TRBJ1-2; TRBD1 agrees at 7 bases. V was pared by 7 bases and J by 7 bases, with 9 bases of the junction left unmatched. The CDR3 totals 13 residues. Germline CDR1 reads LNHDA; CDR2 reads SQIVND (reference sequence). DNA of the CDR3: TGTGCCAGTACTCCGACAGGGTATGGTGGCTACACCTTC. Translating gives CASTPTGYGGYTF.

The chain employs TRBV29-1 and TRBJ2-7; TRBD1 aligns across 8 bases. This CDR3 spans 14 amino acids. The germline gives CDR1 SQVTM, CDR2 ANQGSEA. The V gene end was trimmed by 4 bases and the J gene end by 2 bases; junction bases not matched to a gene: 7. The CDR3 DNA follows: TGCAGCGTTGTCCAGGGGGCGCGTCCCTACGAGCAGTACTTC. It specifies CSVVQGARPYEQYF.

The rearrangement uses TRBV9 and TRBJ2-3, with 8 bases matching TRBD2. Germline V CDR1 and CDR2: SGDLS, YYNGEE. V shed 7 bases and J 1 base; nucleotides not matched to a gene: 11. The CDR3 consists of 16 residues. The CDR3 DNA follows: TGTGCCAGCGCCGGGACTAGATCGAGCGGCACAGATACGCAGTATTTT. Translating it yields CASAGTRSSGTDTQYF. Based on the CDR3 plus reference TRBV9 and TRBJ2-3, the full variable domain is DSGVTQTPKHLITATGQRVTLRCSPRSGDLSVYWYQQSLDQGLQFLIQYYNGEERAKGNILERFSAQQFPDLHSELNLSSLELGDSALYFCASAGTRSSGTDTQYFGPGTRLTVL.

This clone is a singleton in its sample. The chain couples TRBV5-4 to TRBJ1-6; D not resolved. The CDR3 consists of 16 residues. Trimming pared 4 bases from V and 0 bases from J, leaving 11 bases between. The V gene's germline CDR1 is SGHNT and CDR2 YYREEE (reference sequence). The CDR3, as DNA: TGTGCCAGCAGCCGACATACACGCTCCTATAATTCACCCCTCCACTTT. Translated: CASSRHTRSYNSPLHF.

V and J are TRBV5-6 and TRBJ2-7; D is possibly TRBD2 (5 bases). Germline CDR1 reads SGHDT; CDR2 reads YYEEEE. V gave up 1 base and J gave up 2 bases, with 10 bases separating them. The CDR3 runs to 14 residues. CDR3 nucleotide sequence: TGTGCCAGCAGCTTGTTCGGGAAGACCTACGAGCAGTACTTC. Translated: CASSLFGKTYEQYF.

The J gene is TRBJ2-1, the V gene TRBV6-1; TRBD2 agrees at 11 bases. This CDR3 is built from 16 residues. Trimming cost V 1 base and J 8 bases; bases outside gene matches: 7. Germline CDR1 is MNHNS and CDR2 is SASEGT. In nucleotides, the CDR3 is TGTGCCAGCAGTGAAGTTAGCGGGGGGGGCGGCGATGAGCAGTTCTTC. Translating it yields CASSEVSGGGGDEQFF.

The chain is built from TRBV6-5 and TRBJ2-1; 10 bases fit TRBD2. Trimming removed 6 bases from V and 6 bases from J; junction bases left unmatched: 5. The CDR3 is 14 residues long. CDR1 MNHEY and CDR2 SVGAGI come from the germline V gene. CDR3 sequence: CASRSAGGLNEQFF. Written as DNA, the CDR3 is TGTGCCAGCAGGTCAGCGGGGGGGCTCAATGAGCAGTTCTTC.

J is TRBJ1-2 and V is TRBV19; 12 bases are a match to TRBD1. Germline CDR1 is LNHDA and CDR2 is SQIVND (reference sequence). The CDR3 runs 16 residues. V lost 7 bases to trimming and J lost 4 bases; unmatched junction nucleotides: 10. In nucleotides, the CDR3 is TGTGCCAGTACCCTCCCGGGACAGGGGGCAAGCTATGGCTACACCTTC. Its protein product is CASTLPGQGASYGYTF.

This CDR3 reads CASRGQLNTEAFF. DNA for the CDR3: TGTGCCAGCAGGGGACAGTTGAACACTGAAGCTTTCTTT. This sequence joins TRBV6-1 and TRBJ1-1; TRBD1 agrees at 7 bases. V dropped 6 bases and J dropped 0; count of bases not matched to a gene: 1. The CDR3 sequence is 13 residues long. The germline V gene encodes CDR1 MNHNS and CDR2 SASEGT.

The chain combines TRBV5-4 with TRBJ1-1; TRBD1 matches at 7 bases. Per the germline V gene, CDR1 is SGHNT and CDR2 is YYREEE (reference sequence). V lost 4 bases and J lost 0; bases outside the gene matches: 9. This CDR3 is 16 amino acids long. CDR3 nucleotides: TGTGCCAGCAGCCGTCCCGGGACAGTAATGAACACTGAAGCTTTCTTT. Amino acid sequence: CASSRPGTVMNTEAFF.

V gene TRBV2 combines with J gene TRBJ2-3, with 9 bases lining up with TRBD2. This CDR3 region has 17 residues. Germline-derived CDR1 and CDR2 are SNHLY and FYNNEI. Trimming at V came to 5 bases and at J to 0 bases, leaving 9 bases not matched to a gene. CDR3 nucleotides: TGTGCCAGCAGTCCAGCGGGGGGACTATCTAGCACAGATACGCAGTATTTT. This gives the protein CASSPAGGLSSTDTQYF.

This rearrangement joins TRBV7-9 to TRBJ1-4; D might be TRBD1 (6 bases). The CDR3 sequence is 13 residues long. The germline CDR1 and CDR2 sequences are SEHNR and FQNEAQ (reference sequence). Trimming removed 6 bases from V and 8 bases from J, with 13 bases in between. The CDR3 spells CASSYGGGEKLFF. Written as DNA, the CDR3 is TGTGCCAGCAGTTACGGGGGGGGCGAAAAACTGTTTTTT.

The chain employs TRBV9 and TRBJ1-1, with TRBD1 matching 7 bases. The CDR3 consists of 14 residues. Germline values: CDR1 SGDLS, CDR2 YYNGEE. V lost 2 bases to trimming and J lost 5 bases; unmatched junction nucleotides: 6. The CDR3 loop is CASSVDRMGTEAFF. CDR3 coding DNA: TGTGCCAGCAGCGTGGACAGGATGGGGACTGAAGCTTTCTTT.